Following are 31 T cell receptor beta chains from one sample sequenced in a study of blood T cell repertoires in COVID-19. The table came from immunoSEQ multiplex PCR; TCRdb's copy has only in-frame clones and leaves some out. This table has 200,000 to 250,000 clones, about four fifths appearing once. The sequenced sample consisted of PBMCs or T cells enriched from blood (not recorded which). The receptors come from a woman aged 60-70 years who had recovered from COVID-19.

The rearrangement uses TRBV4-1 and TRBJ2-7; D possibly corresponds to TRBD2 (7 bases). Germline CDR1 is MGHRA and CDR2 is YSYEKL. Trimming took off 0 bases at V and 6 bases at J, with 18 bases between the two ends. The CDR3 is 16 residues long. For the CDR3, the DNA is TGCGCCAGCAGCCAAGATGCGCGGGGAGGGGGTCGCGAGCAGTACTTC. It translates to CASSQDARGGGREQYF.

This chain uses TRBV7-9 with TRBJ1-5; D not certain. The CDR3 extends over 15 amino acids. Germline V CDR1 and CDR2: SEHNR, FQNEAQ (reference sequence). The V end was cut by 4 bases, the J end by 6 bases, with 16 bases between. CDR3 in amino acids: CASSSLGGLGQPQHF. The CDR3 DNA follows: TGTGCCAGCAGCTCCCTGGGAGGGTTGGGTCAGCCCCAGCATTTT.

The chain couples TRBV27 to TRBJ1-4; D is perhaps TRBD1 (5 bases). The CDR3 runs to 17 residues. Trimming took off 1 base at V and 4 bases at J, with 16 bases between the two ends. Germline V gene sequence: CDR1 MNHEY, CDR2 SMNVEV (reference sequence). CDR3 sequence: CASSLFIPQGFNEKLFF. Here the CDR3 DNA reads TGTGCCAGCAGTTTATTTATCCCGCAGGGCTTTAATGAAAAACTGTTTTTT.

The chain is built from TRBV7-2 and TRBJ1-2, with unresolved D. This CDR3 has 13 residues. V shed 3 bases and J shed 6 bases, with 11 bases lying between them. Germline V CDR1 and CDR2: SGHTA, FQGNSA. The DNA of the CDR3 is TGTGCCAGCAGCTTTCGTCCGAGCGATGGCTACACCTTC. It yields the protein CASSFRPSDGYTF.

Concerning this clone itself: The sample carries other DNA sequences with the same CDR3. The chain links TRBV19 to TRBJ2-7; 9 nucleotides agree with TRBD1. V lost 4 bases, J lost 4 bases, and 5 bases stayed unmatched. This CDR3 comprises 14 residues. Per the germline V gene, CDR1 is LNHDA and CDR2 is SQIVND (reference sequence). This chain's CDR3 is CASSSRDRVYEQYF. The CDR3 DNA is TGTGCCAGTAGTAGCCGGGACAGGGTGTACGAGCAGTACTTC.

V gene TRBV27 combines with J gene TRBJ2-7; the match to TRBD1 covers 9 bases. V was clipped by 5 bases and J by 4 bases; unmatched bases: 6. CDR3 size: 14 residues. CDR1 is MNHEY, CDR2 SMNVEV, per germline (reference sequence). CDR3 sequence (DNA): TGTGCCAGCAGTCCGGGACAGGGTAGGTACGAGCAGTACTTC. It is translated as CASSPGQGRYEQYF.

This chain joins TRBV5-1 and TRBJ2-4; 7 nucleotides match TRBD2. Germline CDR1 and CDR2: SGHRS and YFSETQ. The CDR3 sequence is 15 residues long. Unmatched junction bases numbered 7, after V lost 0 bases and J lost 7 bases. DNA for the CDR3: TGCGCCAGCAGCTTGGCGGGACCCGGGGGGAACATTCAGTACTTC. Translating gives CASSLAGPGGNIQYF.

The chain links TRBV23-1 to TRBJ2-7, with a tentative D call TRBD1 (6 bases). TRBV23-1 is an ORF, with its function uncertain. The CDR3 has 14 amino acids. V gave up 7 bases and J gave up 1 base, with 14 bases separating them. The CDR3 sequence: CASIPKDSSYEQYF. CDR3 nucleotide sequence: TGCGCCAGCATTCCCAAGGACAGTTCCTACGAGCAGTACTTC.

The J gene is TRBJ1-1, the V gene TRBV6-5; D perhaps matches TRBD1 (5 bases). CDR3 length: 12 residues. CDR1 is MNHEY and CDR2 is SVGAGI in the germline V gene. The germline V and J ends were trimmed by 4 bases and 4 bases, with 7 bases remaining between them. As DNA, the CDR3 is TGTGCCAGCAGTTCTAGGGGCACTGAAGCTTTCTTT. As protein: CASSSRGTEAFF.

The rearrangement joins TRBV6-2 or TRBV6-3 to TRBJ1-1; maybe TRBD1 (5 bases). Germline CDR1 is MNHEY and CDR2 is SVGEGT. V was shortened by 2 bases and J by 2 bases, with 12 bases between the two germline ends. This CDR3 has 15 residues. DNA of the CDR3: TGTGCCAGCAGTTACGGATTAGGGGTTAACACTGAAGCTTTCTTT. Amino acids: CASSYGLGVNTEAFF.

The chain carries TRBV9 and TRBJ1-1; D gene ambiguous. Germline lookup yields CDR1 SGDLS and CDR2 YYNGEE. CDR3 length: 15 amino acids. V lost 0 bases and J 0 bases, leaving 9 bases between the germline ends. The CDR3 protein is CASSVGSVLNTEAFF. DNA for the CDR3: TGTGCCAGCAGCGTAGGCAGTGTGCTGAACACTGAAGCTTTCTTT.

The chain combines TRBV4-3 with TRBJ2-1; TRBD1 matches 9 bases. The CDR3 contains 14 residues. The V and J ends lost 1 base and 7 bases, in that order; junction bases with no gene match: 2. Germline values: CDR1 LGHNA, CDR2 YSLEER. CDR3 nucleotides: TGCGCCAGCAGCCAAGGGACAGGGGTGAATGAGCAGTTCTTC. This encodes CASSQGTGVNEQFF.

The chain recombines TRBV15 with TRBJ1-1, with 9 positions matching TRBD1. CDR3 size: 15 residues. Per germline, CDR1 LNHNV and CDR2 YYDKDF (reference sequence). V dropped 3 bases and J dropped 0; count of bases not matched to a gene: 2. CDR3: CATSRGQGLNTEAFF. The CDR3 DNA follows: TGTGCCACCAGCAGGGGACAGGGACTGAACACTGAAGCTTTCTTT.

The chain is built from TRBV27 and TRBJ1-2, with 9 bases identical to TRBD1. The germline gives CDR1 MNHEY, CDR2 SMNVEV (reference sequence). The CDR3 is 10 amino acids. The trim removed 10 bases at V and 6 bases at J, leaving 0 bases unmatched. The CDR3 region has the DNA TGTGCCAACAGGGGGCATGGCTACACCTTC. Amino acid sequence: CANRGHGYTF.

The DNA of the CDR3 is TGTGCCAGCAGTTCTGTCTCCAGGACTAGCGGGGCCCAAGAGACCCAGTACTTC. Translating gives CASSSVSRTSGAQETQYF. The V and J genes are TRBV6-2 or TRBV6-3 and TRBJ2-5; 12 nucleotides line up with TRBD2. After removal of 4 bases from V and 1 base from J, the junction contained 10 bases not matched to a gene. The CDR3 is 18 amino acids. Germline assignment: CDR1 MNHEY and CDR2 SVGEGT.

The chain combines TRBV19 with TRBJ1-2; 8 positions match TRBD1. Trimming took 7 bases from V and 8 from J; bases not matched to a gene: 15. Germline V gene sequence: CDR1 LNHDA, CDR2 SQIVND (reference sequence). CDR3 length equals 15 residues. The CDR3 DNA sequence: TGTGCCAGTACCCAGCAGGGGGCCAGTTATTCCGGCTACACCTTC. This encodes CASTQQGASYSGYTF.

This clone has only one observation. The chain couples TRBV11-2 to TRBJ1-1; 8 nucleotides line up with TRBD1. Germline V lookup: CDR1 SGHAT, CDR2 FQNNGV. CDR3 length equals 17 residues. V lost 4 bases and J lost 0; bases outside the gene matches: 10. CDR3 in amino acids: CASSSGPGTGLNTEAFF. CDR3 coding DNA: TGTGCCAGCAGCTCCGGTCCCGGGACAGGATTGAACACTGAAGCTTTCTTT.

V and J are TRBV18 and TRBJ1-1; 7 nucleotides match TRBD1. Germline trimming cut 4 bases from V and 3 bases from J; bases unmatched to any gene: 2. Germline V gene data show CDR1 as KGHSH and CDR2 as LQKENI. The CDR3 length is 13 residues. CDR3 nucleotide sequence: TGTGCCAGCTCACAAGGGGGCGACACTGAAGCTTTCTTT. Its translation: CASSQGGDTEAFF. The full variable domain, in which reference TRBV18 and TRBJ1-1 provide the parts outside the CDR3, is NAGVMQNPRHLVRRRGQEARLRCSPMKGHSHVYWYRQLPEEGLKFMVYLQKENIIDESGMPKERFSAEFPKEGPSILRIQQVVRGDSAAYFCASSQGGDTEAFFGQGTRLTVV.

The chain links TRBV6-5 to TRBJ2-5, with 7 bases aligning to TRBD1. The CDR3 is made up of 13 amino acids. The germline CDR1 and CDR2 sequences are MNHEY and SVGAGI. V lost 7 bases and J lost 1; bases outside the gene matches: 3. The CDR3, as DNA: TGTGCCAGCACCTGGACAGGCCAAGAGACCCAGTACTTC. Protein product: CASTWTGQETQYF.

This chain uses TRBV2 with TRBJ2-6; 7 positions agree with TRBD1. V lost 3 bases, J lost 2 bases, and 10 bases stayed unmatched. Germline values: CDR1 SNHLY, CDR2 FYNNEI. The CDR3 length is 18 residues. The CDR3 nucleotides are TGTGCCAGCAGTGACCCGACAGGGATGTCAACTGGGGCCAACGTCCTGACTTTC. It encodes CASSDPTGMSTGANVLTF.

As for this clone: This CDR3 is also generated by other DNA sequences in the sample. This chain's CDR3 is CASSLETGSYEQYF. The CDR3 coding sequence is TGTGCCAGCAGCTTGGAGACAGGATCCTACGAGCAGTACTTC. The chain employs TRBV5-4 and TRBJ2-7, with D tentatively TRBD1 (6 bases). V gave up 0 bases and J gave up 1 base, with 8 bases separating them. The CDR3 is 14 amino acids. The germline gives CDR1 SGHNT, CDR2 YYREEE (reference sequence). Filled out from reference TRBV5-4 and TRBJ2-7, the complete variable domain reads ETGVTQSPTHLIKTRGQQVTLRCSSQSGHNTVSWYQQALGQGPQFIFQYYREEENGRGNFPPRFSGLQFPNYSSELNVNALELDDSALYLCASSLETGSYEQYFGPGTRLTVT.

V is TRBV6-6 and J is TRBJ2-7, with D possibly TRBD2 on 5 matching bases. The CDR3 runs to 12 residues. CDR1 MNHNY and CDR2 SVGAGI come from the germline V gene (reference sequence). Trimming took 4 bases from V and 6 from J, leaving 10 bases between them. The CDR3, as DNA: TGTGCCAGCAGTTCGCGGGCCGCCGAGCAGTACTTC. Encoded protein: CASSSRAAEQYF.

The chain combines TRBV6-1 with TRBJ1-5; the match to TRBD1 covers 8 bases. The CDR3 runs to 18 residues. J lost 3 bases, V lost 1 base, and 11 bases had no gene match. CDR1 and CDR2 (germline): MNHNS, SASEGT. CDR3 bases: TGTGCCAGCAGTGAAGTGAGTATGGGGGACAGGCTCAATCAGCCCCAGCATTTT. The encoded protein is CASSEVSMGDRLNQPQHF.

V and J are TRBV11-2 and TRBJ2-5; weak D call: TRBD2 (7 bases). The CDR3 sequence is 15 residues long. Germline CDR1 reads SGHAT; CDR2 reads FQNNGV. Trimming pared 5 bases from V and 7 bases from J, leaving 20 bases between. The CDR3 DNA follows: TGTGCCAGCAGCCAGCTCCCCGGGGGGCACGGGACCCAGTACTTC. Encoded protein: CASSQLPGGHGTQYF. Complete variable domain (other parts from reference TRBV11-2 and TRBJ2-5): EAGVAQSPRYKIIEKRQSVAFWCNPISGHATLYWYQQILGQGPKLLIQFQNNGVVDDSQLPKDRFSAERLKGVDSTLKIQPAKLEDSAVYLCASSQLPGGHGTQYFGPGTRLLVL.

This clone has just one count. The rearrangement joins TRBV6-5 to TRBJ2-2; 9 bases are a match to TRBD1. Germline trimming cut 0 bases from V and 7 bases from J; bases unmatched to any gene: 3. CDR1 is MNHEY and CDR2 is SVGAGI in the germline V gene. The CDR3 consists of 15 residues. Here the CDR3 DNA reads TGTGCCAGCAGTTACTCAGGGACAGGGAACGGGGAGCTGTTTTTT. This encodes CASSYSGTGNGELFF.

The rearrangement joins TRBV3-1 (or the pseudogene TRBV3-2) to TRBJ2-7; 10 nucleotides line up with TRBD1. CDR3 size: 14 residues. Trimming at V came to 5 bases and at J to 6 bases, leaving 7 bases not matched to a gene. Germline CDR1 and CDR2: LGHDT and YNNKEL (reference sequence). The CDR3 DNA sequence: TGTGCCAGCAGCGCCCGGGACAGGGGAGGCGAGCAGTACTTC. Translated: CASSARDRGGEQYF.

The chain employs TRBV7-2 and TRBJ2-7; perhaps TRBD1 as D (7 bases). CDR1 and CDR2 from the germline V gene are SGHTA and FQGNSA. Deletions cut 7 bases from V and 5 bases from J, with 18 bases between. CDR3 size: 14 residues. This CDR3 is CASNPGGGRNEQYF. CDR3 bases: TGTGCCAGCAACCCTGGAGGGGGCCGCAACGAGCAGTACTTC.

The V call is TRBV27, the J call TRBJ1-4; perhaps TRBD1 as D (5 bases). Germline lookup yields CDR1 MNHEY and CDR2 SMNVEV (reference sequence). The CDR3 extends over 13 amino acids. V was pared by 2 bases and J by 8 bases, with 9 bases between. The chain's CDR3 is CASSLRGPEKLFF. CDR3 nucleotides: TGTGCCAGCAGTTTAAGGGGCCCCGAAAAACTGTTTTTT. Together with reference TRBV27 and TRBJ1-4, the CDR3 gives the full variable domain: EAQVTQNPRYLITVTGKKLTVTCSQNMNHEYMSWYRQDPGLGLRQIYYSMNVEVTDKGDVPEGYKVSRKEKRNFPLILESPSPNQTSLYFCASSLRGPEKLFFGSGTQLSVL.

This sequence joins TRBV3-1 (or the pseudogene TRBV3-2) and TRBJ1-5; 7 bases are shared with TRBD1. The length of the CDR3 is 14 residues. V was clipped by 3 bases and J by 3 bases; unmatched bases: 2. Per germline, CDR1 LGHDT and CDR2 YNNKEL (reference sequence). The CDR3 DNA is TGTGCCAGCAGCCACGGGACAGTCAATCAGCCCCAGCATTTT. This gives the protein CASSHGTVNQPQHF.

The chain is built from TRBV18 and TRBJ1-5; D possibly corresponds to TRBD1 (6 bases). Germline CDR1 and CDR2: KGHSH and LQKENI. V was cut by 3 bases and J by 6 bases, with 18 bases left in between. This CDR3 is built from 16 residues. CDR3 amino acids: CASSPSSGGALQPQHF. The CDR3, as DNA: TGTGCCAGCTCACCCTCGTCGGGGGGGGCGCTTCAGCCCCAGCATTTT.

This sequence joins TRBV23-1 and TRBJ1-5; 7 bases match TRBD1. TRBV23-1 is an ORF, and what it does is uncertain. CDR3 size: 16 residues. With V trimmed by 1 base and J by 1 base, 4 bases remained unmatched. Here the CDR3 DNA reads TGCGCCAGCAGTCAATATAACAGGGGAAGCAATCAGCCCCAGCATTTT. Translation gives CASSQYNRGSNQPQHF.